What follows are 5 T cell receptor beta chains derived from one specimen sequenced in a study of blood T cell repertoires in COVID-19. Only in-frame clones appear in the TCRdb table, and some are missing; sequencing was by immunoSEQ multiplex PCR. The table has 120,000 or so clones, over 65% seen once. Material for sequencing was peripheral blood. The receptors derive from a woman of 80 years or more with acute or convalescent COVID-19.

This clone was recorded only once. This chain uses TRBV9 with TRBJ1-1; D remains ambiguous. Trimming cost V 4 bases and J 0 bases, with 10 bases left between them. The CDR3 sequence is 14 residues long. The germline gives CDR1 SGDLS, CDR2 YYNGEE. The chain's CDR3 is CASSQQMMNTEAFF. The CDR3 DNA follows: TGTGCCAGCAGCCAACAGATGATGAACACTGAAGCTTTCTTT.

The rearrangement joins TRBV18 to TRBJ2-7, with D perhaps TRBD2 (5 bases). The ends were cut back, 0 bases at V and 6 bases at J, with 9 bases in the middle. CDR1 is KGHSH, CDR2 LQKENI, per germline. The CDR3 length is 13 residues. The CDR3 loop reads CASSPPTIPEQYF. The CDR3 region has the DNA TGTGCCAGCTCACCACCGACTATCCCCGAGCAGTACTTC.

This clone was seen a single time. The chain is built from TRBV11-2 and TRBJ2-7; 9 bases map to TRBD2. This CDR3 contains 17 residues. V lost 5 bases to trimming and J lost 3 bases; unmatched junction nucleotides: 14. Germline V lookup: CDR1 SGHAT, CDR2 FQNNGV. CDR3: CASSLVGVAGDLYEQYF. CDR3 in DNA: TGTGCCAGCAGCCTCGTCGGAGTAGCGGGAGACCTCTACGAGCAGTACTTC.

The gene calls are TRBV3-1 (or the pseudogene TRBV3-2) and TRBJ2-5; 13 bases fit TRBD2. The V gene end was trimmed by 4 bases and the J gene end by 2 bases; junction bases not matched to a gene: 4. The CDR3 extends over 16 amino acids. The germline V gene has CDR1 LGHDT and CDR2 YNNKEL (reference sequence). The CDR3 loop reads CASSPGLAGFQETQYF. CDR3 bases: TGTGCCAGCAGCCCGGGACTAGCGGGGTTTCAAGAGACCCAGTACTTC.

The chain has TRBV5-1 and TRBJ2-2; D uncertain. V dropped 9 bases and J dropped 7 bases, with 16 bases sitting between them. The CDR3 is 13 residues long. Germline loops: CDR1 SGHRS, CDR2 YFSETQ. This CDR3 reads CATSELIVGELFF. CDR3 in DNA: TGCGCCACATCTGAGCTCATAGTCGGGGAGCTGTTTTTT.